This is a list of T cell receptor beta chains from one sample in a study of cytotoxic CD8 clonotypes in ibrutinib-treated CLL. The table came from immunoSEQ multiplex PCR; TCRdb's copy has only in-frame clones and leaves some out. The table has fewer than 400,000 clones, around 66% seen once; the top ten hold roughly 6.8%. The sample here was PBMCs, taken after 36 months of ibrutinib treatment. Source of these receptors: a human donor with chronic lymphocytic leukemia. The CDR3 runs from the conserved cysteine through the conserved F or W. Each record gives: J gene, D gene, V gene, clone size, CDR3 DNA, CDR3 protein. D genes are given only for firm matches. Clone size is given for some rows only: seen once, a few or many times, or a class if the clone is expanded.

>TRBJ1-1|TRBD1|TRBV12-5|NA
TGTGCTAGTGGTTTGGCCTACAGGGGCGCTAACACTGAAGCTTTCTTT
CASGLAYRGANTEAFF
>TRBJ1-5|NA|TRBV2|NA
TGTGCCAGCAGGGTGGAGACCCGTAGCAATCAGCCCCAGCATTTT
CASRVETRSNQPQHF
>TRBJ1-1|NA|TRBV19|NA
TGTGCCAGTAGTCTCCGGGGGCGCGGAGTCTCTTTCTTT
CASSLRGRGVSFF
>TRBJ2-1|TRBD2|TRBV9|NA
TGTGCCAGCAGCGTGGGAGGGATCTCCTACAATGAGCAGTTCTTC
CASSVGGISYNEQFF
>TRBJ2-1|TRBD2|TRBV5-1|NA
TGCGCCAGCAGCTTGCTGACTAGCGGGGACTACAATGAGCAGTTCTTC
CASSLLTSGDYNEQFF
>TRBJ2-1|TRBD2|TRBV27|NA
TGTGCCAGCAGTTCCCGATGGACTAGCGGGAGAAGGACCTACAATGAGCAGTTCTTC
CASSSRWTSGRRTYNEQFF
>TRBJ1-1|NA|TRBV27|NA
TGTGCCAGCAGTTTATCCGGGGGAATGAACACTGAAGCTTTCTTT
CASSLSGGMNTEAFF
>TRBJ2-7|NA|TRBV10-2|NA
TGCGCCAGCAGCCACGTTCCGCCCTTAAATTACGAGCAGTACTTC
CASSHVPPLNYEQYF
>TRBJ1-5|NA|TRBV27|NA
TGTGCCAGCAGTACCAGGGAAAGACAGCCCCAGCATTTT
CASSTRERQPQHF
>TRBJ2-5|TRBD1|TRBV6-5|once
TGTGCCAGCAGTTGGACAGGGGCTGAAGGGGAGACCCAGTACTTC
CASSWTGAEGETQYF
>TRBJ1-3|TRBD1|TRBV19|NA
TGTGCCAGTGGGGACAGGACTCTGGGAAACACCATATATTTT
CASGDRTLGNTIYF
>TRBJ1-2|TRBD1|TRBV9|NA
TGTGCCAGCAGCTACGGACAGGCGGACGGCTACACCTTC
CASSYGQADGYTF
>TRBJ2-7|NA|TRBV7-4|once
TGTGCCAGCAGCTTAGGGTCAGGGGTTTACCACGAGCAGTACTTC
CASSLGSGVYHEQYF
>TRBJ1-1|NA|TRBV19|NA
TGTGCCAGTAGTATAGTTCCCGGTATCCGGAAGACTGAAGCTTTCTTT
CASSIVPGIRKTEAFF
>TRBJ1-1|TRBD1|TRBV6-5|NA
TGTGCCAGCAGGCGGACAGGCGCTAGGGCTTTCTTT
CASRRTGARAFF
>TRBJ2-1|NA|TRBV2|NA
TGTGCCAGCAGTGAGTTGTTCTATGAGCAGTTCTTC
CASSELFYEQFF
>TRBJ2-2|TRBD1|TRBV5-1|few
TGCGCCAGCAGCTCACAGGGGACCCCCACCGGGGAGCTGTTTTTT
CASSSQGTPTGELFF
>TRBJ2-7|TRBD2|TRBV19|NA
TGTGCCAGTAGTATAGCCGGGGGGTACCCCTACTGGGAGCAGTACTTC
CASSIAGGYPYWEQYF
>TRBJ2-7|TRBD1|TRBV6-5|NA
TGTGCCAGCAGGGGCCGGGACAGGGGGCTTGAGCAGTACTTC
CASRGRDRGLEQYF
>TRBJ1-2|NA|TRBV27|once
TGTGCCAGCAGTTATGAGGGGGGCTATGGCTACACCTTC
CASSYEGGYGYTF
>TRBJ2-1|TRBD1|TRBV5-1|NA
TGCGCCAGCAGATTGACAGGGGCCAATGAGCAGTTCTTC
CASRLTGANEQFF
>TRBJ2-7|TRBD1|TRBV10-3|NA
TGTGCCATCAGTGCGGCCCGGGACAGGGGGTTCAACGAGCAGTACTTC
CAISAARDRGFNEQYF
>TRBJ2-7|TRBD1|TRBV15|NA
TGTGCCACCAGCAAGAGGGGACAGGGAGGTATCGAGCAGTACTTC
CATSKRGQGGIEQYF
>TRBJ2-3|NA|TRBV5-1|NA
TGCGCCAGCAGCCCGTCCTGGAGGGGCACAGATACGCAGTATTTT
CASSPSWRGTDTQYF
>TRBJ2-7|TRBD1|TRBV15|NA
TGTGCCACCAGCAAGAGGCCGGGACAGGGGAACTACGAGCAGTACTTC
CATSKRPGQGNYEQYF
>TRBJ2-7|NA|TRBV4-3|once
TGCGCCAGCAGCTCCTCCACGAGCTCCTACGAGCAGTACTTC
CASSSSTSSYEQYF
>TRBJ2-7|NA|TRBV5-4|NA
TGTGCCAGCAGCTCCCCATCGGGACCGAACGAGCAGTACTTC
CASSSPSGPNEQYF
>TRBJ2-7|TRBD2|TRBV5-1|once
TGCGCCAGCAGCTTAAGGACTAGCGGGGACGAGCAGTACTTC
CASSLRTSGDEQYF
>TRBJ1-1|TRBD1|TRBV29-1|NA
TGCAGCGCCGTGACAGGGGCGGTCACTGAAGCTTTCTTT
CSAVTGAVTEAFF
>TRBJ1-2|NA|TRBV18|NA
TGTGCCAGCTCACCAATGGGGTCTAACTATGGCTACACCTTC
CASSPMGSNYGYTF
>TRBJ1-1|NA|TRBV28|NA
TGTGCCAGCAGTTTACCCCTCGGGGGCGGCCTGAACACTGAAGCTTTCTTT
CASSLPLGGGLNTEAFF
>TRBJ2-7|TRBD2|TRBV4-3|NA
TGCGCCAGCAGCCCAGCGAGAGCGGGAGGGCCGATGGAGCAGTACTTC
CASSPARAGGPMEQYF
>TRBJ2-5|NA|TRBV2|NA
TGTGCCAGCACTAAAGACAGACAAGAGACCCAGTACTTC
CASTKDRQETQYF
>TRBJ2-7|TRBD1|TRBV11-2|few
TGTGCCAGCAGCCAAGGACAGGGGAGGTTGAACGAGCAGTACTTC
CASSQGQGRLNEQYF